The subject of this entry is one T cell receptor beta chain. These data are taken from a study of blood T cell repertoires in COVID-19. This table comes from immunoSEQ multiplex PCR, and its TCRdb copy is limited to in-frame clones, with some not included. The profile shows about 430,000 clones, 70% to 90% of them singletons. Trimming cost V 7 bases and J 3 bases; bases outside gene matches: 10. The CDR3 length is 15 residues. The V gene's germline CDR1 is SGHRS and CDR2 YFSETQ. This TCR came from a woman aged 25-40 years with acute COVID-19. The sample was PBMCs or T cells enriched from blood (not recorded which). The chain is built from TRBV5-1 and TRBJ2-3, with 8 bases fitting TRBD1. The CDR3 bases are TGCGCCAGCGGTGTGGGACAGGAAGTGACAGATACGCAGTATTTT. Protein product: CASGVGQEVTDTQYF. Together with reference TRBV5-1 and TRBJ2-3, the CDR3 gives the full variable domain: KAGVTQTPRYLIKTRGQQVTLSCSPISGHRSVSWYQQTPGQGLQFLFEYFSETQRNKGNFPGRFSGRQFSNSRSEMNVSTLELGDSALYLCASGVGQEVTDTQYFGPGTRLTVL.